These T cell receptor beta chains were read from a single sample in a study of identical twins. In TCRdb, the 5' RACE reads were re-called with MiXCR into one record per CDR3 protein. The top ten clones hold roughly 3.7% of a sample with 200,000 to 250,000 distinct CDR3 sequences, about 7% of them seen once. The same specimen was also included in a second study, on yellow fever vaccine responses in identical twins.

What was sequenced was memory (CD45RO+) T cells sorted from blood. Every receptor here comes from a woman under 30 in good health. The CDR3 runs from the conserved cysteine through the conserved F or W. The D gene is left open where the match is weak. Only part of the rows carry a size: once, few, many, or a class if the clone is expanded.

V	J	D	size	CDR3	DNA
TRBV27	TRBJ2-3	TRBD2	many	CASSPLAGGNTQYF	TGTGCCAGCAGTCCACTAGCGGGGGGGAATACGCAGTATTTT
TRBV20-1	TRBJ2-2	NA	few	CSARDLMAESNTGELFF	TGCAGTGCTAGAGATTTAATGGCGGAGTCGAACACCGGGGAGCTGTTTTTT
TRBV7-8	TRBJ2-1	TRBD2	few	CASSLALGTSGIREQFF	TGTGCCAGCAGCTTAGCGCTAGGGACTAGCGGGATTCGCGAGCAGTTCTTC
TRBV2	TRBJ2-3	NA	NA	CASSAGVDTQYF	TGTGCCAGCAGTGCCGGAGTAGATACGCAGTATTTT
TRBV12-3/TRBV12-4	TRBJ2-1	NA	many	CASSLGVSYNEQFF	TGTGCCAGCAGTTTGGGGGTTTCCTACAATGAGCAGTTCTTC
TRBV5-1	TRBJ2-6	TRBD1	many	CASSPRQGPGANVLTF	TGCGCCAGCAGCCCAAGACAGGGTCCTGGGGCCAACGTCCTGACTTTC
TRBV24-1	TRBJ2-3	NA	few	CATSDPGTGTDTQYF	TGTGCCACCAGTGATCCTGGCACGGGCACAGATACGCAGTATTTT
TRBV9	TRBJ2-3	NA	many	CASSVAQRSTDTQYF	TGTGCCAGCAGCGTAGCCCAGCGGAGCACAGATACGCAGTATTTT
TRBV6-4	TRBJ2-3	NA	many	CASSVSHSTDTQYF	TGTGCCAGCAGTGTGTCCCACAGCACAGATACGCAGTATTTT
TRBV7-2	TRBJ2-7	NA	few	CASSQQQQGSYEQYF	TGTGCCAGCAGCCAGCAACAACAGGGCTCCTACGAGCAGTACTTC